This entry describes one T cell receptor beta chain. Its antigen is not known. All TRB cDNA libraries came from 5' RACE performed with UMI labels. TCRdb reworked the 5' RACE reads into one entry per CDR3 protein, no DNA. The listing contains 150,000 to 180,000 distinct CDR3 sequences. This record belongs to a study of CXCR3-negative and CXCR3-positive naive CD8 T cells. The wider study: Some 150 million TRB reads were obtained overall (about 1.5 +/- 0.3 million per library).

The germline V gene encodes CDR1 SQVTM and CDR2 ANQGSEA. The CDR3 contains 14 residues. General study results and limits: Memory cells showed distinct TRBV-TRBJ patterns, while the two naive subsets matched. Naive cells positive for CXCR3 carried more hydrophobic TRB CDR3s than CXCR3-negative ones. Diversity proved comparably high across both naive subsets and much lower in memory CD8+ cells.

Naive CD8+ T cells carried a CD45RO-CCR7+CD27+CD95- phenotype. The receptor was derived from a human donor in good health. Some clones in this sample may be carry-over from other donors' samples. The V gene is TRBV29-1, the J gene TRBJ2-5; TCRdb indicates TRBD1, and absent DNA this call remains unverified. The sample taken for sequencing was naive CXCR3+ CD8+ T cells from blood. The subset: CD45RO-CCR7+CD27+CD95- naive CD8+ T cells expressing CXCR3 (TNR3+). CDR3 protein: CSVVPDRGGETQYF.